The rows below give T cell receptor beta chains drawn from one sample of a study of blood T cell repertoires in COVID-19. The data were produced by immunoSEQ multiplex PCR, yet TCRdb's version contains in-frame clones alone and is incomplete. The sample includes 490,000 or so clones, around nine tenths of them seen just once. The sequenced material came from PBMCs or T cells enriched from blood (not recorded which). Receptors were obtained from a woman aged 60-75 years who had recovered from COVID-19. Both conserved end residues are part of each CDR3. D genes are given only for firm matches. Some rows mark clone size as missing; the rest say once, few, many or name a class of expanded clone.

>NA|TRBJ2-6|NA|TRBV24-1
TGTGCCACCAGCGCCACAGGGCCAGGGGCCAACGTCCTGACTTTC
CATSATGPGANVLTF
>NA|TRBJ2-3|NA|TRBV5-6
TGTGCCAGCAGCTTACACGGTGGGACTCCGGAACTCACAGATACGCAGTATTTT
CASSLHGGTPELTDTQYF
>NA|TRBJ2-3|TRBD2|TRBV4-2
TGTGCCAGCAGCCAGGGGGGGGCTAGCGGGGAGTATTTT
CASSQGGASGEYF
>NA|TRBJ1-6|TRBD1|TRBV9
TGTGCCAGCAGCACCCGGACAGGGAAGGATTCACCCCTCCACTTT
CASSTRTGKDSPLHF
>once|TRBJ2-7|NA|TRBV6-5
TGTGCCAGCACCTTCGAACAGGGAGCCTACGAGCAGTACTTC
CASTFEQGAYEQYF
>NA|TRBJ2-7|TRBD1|TRBV10-1
TGCGCCAGCAGTGAATATAGGACAGGGAAATATTACGAGCAGTACTTC
CASSEYRTGKYYEQYF
>NA|TRBJ2-1|TRBD2|TRBV5-1
TGCGCCAGCAGTCAGAGCGGGGGTGCCAACAATGAGCAGTTCTTC
CASSQSGGANNEQFF
>once|TRBJ2-1|TRBD2|TRBV10-3
TGTGCCATCAGTGAAGGGACTAGCGGTTACAATGAGCAGTTCTTC
CAISEGTSGYNEQFF
>NA|TRBJ1-5|NA|TRBV28
TGTGCCAGCAGTACTTCTTCGGGGTTCGCCGGTCCTCGGCCCCAGCATTTT
CASSTSSGFAGPRPQHF
>NA|TRBJ2-4|TRBD1|TRBV12-3/TRBV12-4
TGTGCCAGCAGTGCTGACAGGGTGAGCATTCAGTACTTC
CASSADRVSIQYF
>few|TRBJ1-5|NA|TRBV7-9
TGTGCCAGCAGCTTAGGAACAAGCAATCAGCCCCAGCATTTT
CASSLGTSNQPQHF
>NA|TRBJ1-1|NA|TRBV7-2
TGTGCCAGCAGCCCCTATTTGAACACTGAAGCTTTCTTT
CASSPYLNTEAFF
>once|TRBJ1-3|TRBD1|TRBV7-9
TGTGCCAGCAGCCCCAGGGGGAGAACTGGAAACACCATATATTTT
CASSPRGRTGNTIYF
>once|TRBJ2-1|TRBD2|TRBV14
TGTGCCAGCAGCCAAGGGAAATGGGTCCTAGCGGGGGGGCCGAATGAGCAGTTCTTC
CASSQGKWVLAGGPNEQFF
>NA|TRBJ2-1|NA|TRBV3-1/TRBV3-2
TGTGCCAGCAGCCAAGAGGGCCTGGTTAGCTCCTACAATGAGCAGTTCTTC
CASSQEGLVSSYNEQFF
>NA|TRBJ2-7|TRBD1|TRBV19
TGTGCCAGTAGTCCGGGACAGGGAGCCTACGAGCAGTACTTC
CASSPGQGAYEQYF
>NA|TRBJ2-2|NA|TRBV6-6
TGTGCCAGCAGTCCCGCTACGTACACCGGGGAGCTGTTTTTT
CASSPATYTGELFF
>NA|TRBJ1-4|TRBD1|TRBV29-1
TGCAGCGTTTACTCGACAGGGAGCCAAGAAAAACTGTTTTTT
CSVYSTGSQEKLFF
>NA|TRBJ1-6|NA|TRBV18
TGTGCCAGCCGTGGACAAGATAATTCACCCCTCCACTTT
CASRGQDNSPLHF
>NA|TRBJ2-3|TRBD2|TRBV10-3
TGTGCCATCAGCTGGACTAGCGGGGCCACAGATACGCAGTATTTT
CAISWTSGATDTQYF
>NA|TRBJ2-2|NA|TRBV10-3
TGTGCCCTAGGGGTCACCACCGGGGAGCTGTTTTTT
CALGVTTGELFF
>NA|TRBJ1-2|TRBD1|TRBV5-1
TGCGCCAGCAGCTTGGGACAGGGAGGCTACACCTTC
CASSLGQGGYTF
>NA|TRBJ1-6|TRBD1|TRBV5-1
TGCGCCAGCAGCTTGCGGGACAGAAATTCACCCCTCCACTTT
CASSLRDRNSPLHF
>NA|TRBJ1-5|NA|TRBV2
TGTGCCAGCAGAAGGCCTGAATATGGACACAGCAATCAGCCCCAGCATTTT
CASRRPEYGHSNQPQHF
>few|TRBJ2-7|NA|TRBV7-9
TGTGCCAGCAGCTGGAGACTCTACGAGCAGTACTTC
CASSWRLYEQYF
>once|TRBJ2-2|NA|TRBV6-5
TGTGCCAGCGCCCAGGGATTGAGTTGGACCGGGGAGCTGTTTTTT
CASAQGLSWTGELFF
>NA|TRBJ2-2|TRBD2|TRBV11-2
TGTGCCAGCAGCAAAGCGGGGGGGAGGCCCGGGGAGCTGTTTTTT
CASSKAGGRPGELFF
>NA|TRBJ1-1|NA|TRBV15
TGTGCCACCAGCAGAGATCCGCGGGGGAGGAACACTGAAGCTTTCTTT
CATSRDPRGRNTEAFF
>once|TRBJ2-4|NA|TRBV19
TGTGCCAGTAGCCGAACGACAGGGAAGCTAAGAGGGGGGATTCAGTACTTC
CASSRTTGKLRGGIQYF
>NA|TRBJ2-3|NA|TRBV19
TGTGCCAGTAGTATAGCCACAGGGAGTAGGGGTACGCAGTATTTT
CASSIATGSRGTQYF
>NA|TRBJ1-2|TRBD1|TRBV6-1
TGTGCCAGCAGTGAATACAGGGGTGGCTACACCTTC
CASSEYRGGYTF
>NA|TRBJ2-3|TRBD2|TRBV24-1
TGTGCCACCAGTGATCCGGCGGGGGAGCGGACTTTGACAGATACGCAGTATTTT
CATSDPAGERTLTDTQYF
>once|TRBJ1-6|NA|TRBV7-9
TGTGCCAGCAGCTTGCAAGACCGGGAACCCCTCCACTTT
CASSLQDREPLHF
>NA|TRBJ1-2|NA|TRBV5-5
TGTGCCAGCAGCCCAGGAAGTATCCTCAGCTATGGCTACACCTTC
CASSPGSILSYGYTF
>NA|TRBJ2-3|NA|TRBV19
TGTGCCAGTAGTATAGGGCGCGGGGGCAACACAGATACGCAGTATTTT
CASSIGRGGNTDTQYF
>NA|TRBJ1-2|TRBD1|TRBV15
TGTGCCACCAGCGGACAGGACTACTATGGCTACACCTTC
CATSGQDYYGYTF
>NA|TRBJ2-1|TRBD2|TRBV5-6
TGTGCCAGCAGCTCAGGACTAGCGGGGGGGCGGAATGAGCAGTTCTTC
CASSSGLAGGRNEQFF
>NA|TRBJ1-5|NA|TRBV28
TGTGCCAGCAGTTTAGGGCTTTATAGCAATCAGCCCCAGCATTTT
CASSLGLYSNQPQHF
>NA|TRBJ2-3|NA|TRBV15
TGTGCCACCAGCGCCCCTCGGGCGGGACTCACAGATACGCAGTATTTT
CATSAPRAGLTDTQYF
>once|TRBJ1-5|NA|TRBV15
TGTGCCACCAGCAGAGTGGGTCTCGGGAATCAGCCCCAGCATTTT
CATSRVGLGNQPQHF
>NA|TRBJ1-5|NA|TRBV30
TGTGCCTGGAGTGTGGGGTCGTCCCCACAGGTTAGCAATCAGCCCCAGCATTTT
CAWSVGSSPQVSNQPQHF
>NA|TRBJ2-5|TRBD1|TRBV24-1
TGTGCCACCAGTGATACCCGGACAGGGAGCGTAAAGACCCAGTACTTC
CATSDTRTGSVKTQYF
>NA|TRBJ1-4|TRBD1|TRBV18
TGTGCCAGCTCACCGGGGACAGCTAATGAAAAACTGTTTTTT
CASSPGTANEKLFF
>once|TRBJ2-7|TRBD2|TRBV7-9
TGTGCCAGCCTAGCGGGGGGAAGCTACGAGCAGTACTTC
CASLAGGSYEQYF
>NA|TRBJ1-1|NA|TRBV12-3/TRBV12-4
TGTGCCAGCAGCGAGGGGAACACTGAAGCTTTCTTT
CASSEGNTEAFF
>NA|TRBJ2-7|NA|TRBV12-2
TGTGCAAGTCGCCCTGGGTTAGCGGGGGCCGCCTACGAGCAGTACTTC
CASRPGLAGAAYEQYF
>once|TRBJ2-2|TRBD1|TRBV18
TGTGCCAGCTCACAACAGTCAACCGGGACAGGGAACACCGGGGAGCTGTTTTTT
CASSQQSTGTGNTGELFF
>NA|TRBJ1-2|NA|TRBV5-1
TGCGCCAGCAGCTTGGATCAGGGCGGCTATGGCTACACCTTC
CASSLDQGGYGYTF
>NA|TRBJ1-2|NA|TRBV30
TGTGCCTGGAGTCGGATGCAGGCTATTAACTATGGCTACACCTTC
CAWSRMQAINYGYTF
>NA|TRBJ2-1|NA|TRBV6-5
TGTGCCAGCGGGCCAGGGTGGGACAATGAGCAGTTCTTC
CASGPGWDNEQFF
>NA|TRBJ2-2|TRBD2|TRBV5-5
TGTGCCAGCAGCTTAGGGGCTAGCGGGGTCACCGGGGAGCTGTTTTTT
CASSLGASGVTGELFF
>NA|TRBJ1-3|TRBD1|TRBV7-2
TGTGCCAGCAGCTTAGCGCTGACAGGGGTCGGAAACACCATATATTTT
CASSLALTGVGNTIYF
>NA|TRBJ2-7|NA|TRBV24-1
TGTGCCACCAGTGATACCTCGACAGACTCCTACGAGCAGTACTTC
CATSDTSTDSYEQYF
>once|TRBJ1-2|TRBD1|TRBV4-1
TGCGCCAGCAGCCAAGATCCCGACAGGGGGCGGGGCTACACCTTC
CASSQDPDRGRGYTF
>NA|TRBJ2-1|TRBD1|TRBV19
TGTGCCAGTAGTCTAGCCGGGACAGGGGGAAATGAGCAGTTCTTC
CASSLAGTGGNEQFF
>NA|TRBJ2-5|NA|TRBV20-1
TGCAGTGCGCGGGGCCAAGAGACCCAGTACTTC
CSARGQETQYF
>NA|TRBJ1-1|TRBD1|TRBV18
TGTGCCAGCTCACCACAGAAGGGGGCGAGCACTGAAGCTTTCTTT
CASSPQKGASTEAFF